This TCR beta chain was captured by sequencing in a study of blood T cells in healthy people across ages. Primers used in a second PCR of roughly 7 to 12 cycles were a sample-barcoded 5' primer and a J-beta primer mix. From the 5' RACE reads, TCRdb called clonotypes with MiXCR, one entry per CDR3 protein. The sample yields fewer than 950,000 distinct CDR3 sequences, under 40% seen once. Trimming removed 0 bases from V and 7 bases from J; junction bases left unmatched: 11. Germline V lookup: CDR1 SGHTA, CDR2 FQGNSA. This CDR3 spans 16 amino acids. General study results and limits: Because donor CMV status was unknown, expanded clonotype changes were possibly confounded. Estimates drawn from one million T cells were deemed to understate diversity. While age rose, TCR beta diversity per million T cells dropped in a roughly linear way.

No fewer than 7 million PBMCs went into each sample. This clonotype has only one observation. Its antigen is undetermined. The origin of this receptor is a young man in good health. J is TRBJ2-7 and V is TRBV7-2; TRBD2 agrees at 8 bases. Sample: blood. The CDR3 nucleotides read TGTGCCAGCAGCTTAGCAAGCGGGGGAGGGAGGAGTGAGCAGTACTTC. Translating it yields CASSLASGGGRSEQYF.